This is a list of T cell receptor beta chains from one sample in a study of blood T cell repertoires in COVID-19. Measured with immunoSEQ multiplex PCR; TCRdb has only the in-frame clones, and not every one. Of 65,000 to 75,000 clones listed, around nine tenths were seen once; the top ten hold roughly 1.5%. Material for sequencing was peripheral blood. The receptors here all came from a man aged 45-65 years with acute or convalescent COVID-19. CDR3s include the opening cysteine and the closing phenylalanine or tryptophan. The D gene is left open where the match is weak. Expanded clones get a size class; other rows say once, few or many, or leave the size out.

j_call | v_call | d_call | clone_size | cdr3_aa | cdr3_nt
TRBJ2-7 | TRBV30 | . | . | CAWSVQTEQYF | TGTGCCTGGAGTGTACAAACCGAGCAGTACTTC
TRBJ1-5 | TRBV10-3 | TRBD1 | . | CATAQMTGGLSNQPQHF | TGTGCCACCGCCCAGATGACAGGGGGCCTTAGCAATCAGCCCCAGCATTTT
TRBJ2-1 | TRBV27 | . | . | CASTLTGPGYNEQFF | TGTGCCAGCACCTTGACAGGTCCCGGCTACAATGAGCAGTTCTTC
TRBJ2-2 | TRBV18 | TRBD1 | . | CASSPGQGAGELFF | TGTGCCAGCTCACCGGGACAGGGTGCCGGGGAGCTGTTTTTT
TRBJ1-5 | TRBV12-3/TRBV12-4 | . | . | CASAFQGGQPQHF | TGTGCCAGCGCCTTTCAGGGCGGTCAGCCCCAGCATTTT
TRBJ2-1 | TRBV6-6 | . | . | CASITNSYNEQFF | TGTGCCAGCATTACTAACTCCTACAATGAGCAGTTCTTC
TRBJ2-2 | TRBV29-1 | TRBD2 | . | CSVLPSGTVTGELFF | TGCAGCGTTCTTCCGAGCGGGACCGTCACCGGGGAGCTGTTTTTT
TRBJ2-3 | TRBV14 | . | . | CASSRTQGPRITDTQYF | TGTGCCAGCAGCCGAACACAGGGTCCTCGAATCACAGATACGCAGTATTTT
TRBJ2-5 | TRBV29-1 | . | . | CSVEGGGRRLETQYF | TGCAGCGTTGAGGGGGGAGGACGGCGTCTTGAGACCCAGTACTTC
TRBJ1-2 | TRBV24-1 | . | . | CATSPSGGGGYTF | TGTGCCACCAGTCCTTCTGGGGGAGGGGGCTACACCTTC
TRBJ2-2 | TRBV19 | . | . | CASSSIGTGELFF | TGTGCCAGTAGTAGCATCGGGACCGGGGAGCTGTTTTTT
TRBJ1-2 | TRBV27 | TRBD1 | . | CASRPGQGLAYGYTF | TGTGCCAGCAGACCCGGACAGGGACTGGCTTATGGCTACACCTTC
TRBJ1-2 | TRBV6-5 | . | . | CASSYERDYGYTF | TGTGCCAGCAGTTATGAGAGGGACTATGGCTACACCTTC
TRBJ1-6 | TRBV10-2 | TRBD1 | once | CASSDRTGGNSPLHF | TGCGCCAGCAGTGATCGGACAGGGGGTAATTCACCCCTCCACTTT
TRBJ2-6 | TRBV9 | TRBD1 | . | CASSVALGQGYGANVLTF | TGTGCCAGCAGCGTAGCTCTGGGACAGGGTTACGGGGCCAACGTCCTGACTTTC
TRBJ1-2 | TRBV11-3 | . | . | CASGRTYTMGYTF | TGTGCTTCGGGGAGGACCTATACTATGGGCTACACCTTC
TRBJ1-1 | TRBV7-2 | . | . | CASSPQGGAGTEAFF | TGTGCCAGCAGCCCCCAAGGGGGGGCTGGCACTGAAGCTTTCTTT
TRBJ1-2 | TRBV9 | TRBD1 | . | CASSVPGQGGLGYTF | TGTGCCAGCAGCGTCCCGGGACAGGGGGGTTTAGGCTACACCTTC
TRBJ1-6 | TRBV27 | . | . | CASSLSIGSSYNSPLHF | TGTGCCAGCAGTTTATCTATAGGGAGCTCCTATAATTCACCCCTCCACTTT
TRBJ2-2 | TRBV28 | TRBD2 | . | CASSLRLAGVAGELFF | TGTGCCAGCAGTTTACGGCTAGCGGGAGTGGCCGGGGAGCTGTTTTTT
TRBJ2-2 | TRBV19 | TRBD1 | . | CASRRDRAATGELFF | TGTGCCAGTAGAAGAGACAGGGCGGCGACCGGGGAGCTGTTTTTT
TRBJ2-1 | TRBV4-1 | TRBD2 | . | CASSLGPSGSNEQFF | TGCGCCAGCAGCCTGGGCCCTAGCGGGAGCAATGAGCAGTTCTTC
TRBJ2-7 | TRBV7-9 | TRBD2 | . | CASSRTSGRASSYEQYF | TGTGCCAGCAGTAGGACTAGCGGGAGGGCCTCATCCTACGAGCAGTACTTC
TRBJ2-2 | TRBV19 | . | . | CASTNRGNTGELFF | TGTGCCAGTACAAATCGCGGGAACACCGGGGAGCTGTTTTTT
TRBJ2-4 | TRBV6-2/TRBV6-3 | . | . | CASSSGWQVSIQYF | TGTGCCAGCAGTTCGGGGTGGCAGGTAAGTATTCAGTACTTC
TRBJ1-3 | TRBV18 | . | once | CASSPFSGPRTGNTIYF | TGTGCCAGCTCACCATTCTCAGGGCCCCGGACAGGAAACACCATATATTTT
TRBJ2-6 | TRBV5-1 | . | . | CASSLAWGVSGANVLTF | TGCGCCAGCAGCTTGGCCTGGGGGGTCTCTGGGGCCAACGTCCTGACTTTC
TRBJ2-1 | TRBV24-1 | . | . | CATSGRANNEQFF | TGTGCCACCAGTGGGCGGGCCAACAATGAGCAGTTCTTC
TRBJ1-6 | TRBV5-1 | TRBD1 | . | CASSTLGTGESPLHF | TGCGCCAGCAGCACTCTCGGGACAGGAGAATCACCCCTCCACTTT
TRBJ2-7 | TRBV6-5 | TRBD1 | . | CASSQQGAYNEQYF | TGTGCCAGCAGCCAACAGGGGGCGTATAACGAGCAGTACTTC
TRBJ1-3 | TRBV5-1 | . | once | CASSFGQSQKNTIYF | TGCGCCAGCAGCTTTGGACAGAGCCAGAAAAACACCATATATTTT
TRBJ2-5 | TRBV27 | TRBD1 | . | CASSPNRQGTGETQYF | TGTGCCAGCAGTCCCAATCGACAGGGGACGGGAGAGACCCAGTACTTC
TRBJ2-7 | TRBV5-4 | . | . | CASSFGGTYEQYF | TGTGCCAGCAGCTTCGGCGGGACCTACGAGCAGTACTTC
TRBJ2-5 | TRBV14 | . | . | CASSPLAQETQYF | TGTGCCAGCAGCCCCTTGGCCCAAGAGACCCAGTACTTC
TRBJ2-2 | TRBV24-1 | TRBD1 | . | CATSDLPSGQGWGELFF | TGTGCCACCAGTGACCTACCCTCCGGACAGGGGTGGGGGGAGCTGTTTTTT
TRBJ2-5 | TRBV30 | TRBD1 | . | CAWSVTGVRETQYF | TGTGCCTGGAGTGTGACAGGGGTCCGGGAGACCCAGTACTTC
TRBJ1-1 | TRBV19 | . | few | CASSQGAPGNTEAFF | TGTGCCAGTAGCCAAGGGGCCCCTGGGAACACTGAAGCTTTCTTT
TRBJ2-7 | TRBV19 | . | . | CASSSRGGTYEQYF | TGTGCCAGTAGTTCTCGGGGAGGTACCTACGAGCAGTACTTC
TRBJ2-5 | TRBV19 | TRBD1 | . | CASSIGQGVYQETQYF | TGTGCCAGTAGTATTGGACAGGGAGTGTACCAAGAGACCCAGTACTTC
TRBJ2-1 | TRBV2 | TRBD2 | once | CASSDGGLAGVEGQFF | TGTGCCAGCAGTGATGGAGGGCTAGCGGGAGTCGAGGGGCAGTTCTTC
TRBJ1-2 | TRBV10-1 | . | . | CASSVPQGTGDGYTF | TGCGCCAGCAGTGTCCCTCAGGGGACCGGAGATGGCTACACCTTC
TRBJ2-1 | TRBV29-1 | . | . | CSVESGRYNEQFF | TGCAGCGTTGAGTCAGGGCGATACAATGAGCAGTTCTTC
TRBJ2-7 | TRBV6-5 | TRBD1 | . | CASDRDRSYEQYF | TGTGCCAGCGACCGGGACAGGTCATACGAGCAGTACTTC